These T cell receptor beta chains were read from a single sample in a study of T cell responses to AZD1222 COVID-19 vaccine. Profiled with immunoSEQ multiplex PCR; TCRdb holds only in-frame clones, not every one. Counted here are about 64,000 clones, around nine tenths occurring once; the ten biggest clones make up over 5.5%. Material: peripheral blood, obtained 28 days after the second dose of the MenACWY control vaccine. Receptor source: an adult who received the MenACWY meningococcal vaccine as a control. Each CDR3 is given with its conserved first and last residue. The D gene is left open where the match is weak. Only some rows state a clone size, as once, few, many or a class for expanded clones.

j_call v_call clone_size d_call cdr3_aa cdr3_nt
TRBJ1-3 TRBV3-1/TRBV3-2 NA NA CASSQGWLERNTIYF TGTGCCAGCAGCCAAGGTTGGTTGGAGAGAAACACCATATATTTT
TRBJ2-2 TRBV9 once NA CASSVATTTGELFF TGTGCCAGCAGCGTAGCTACGACAACCGGGGAGCTGTTTTTT
TRBJ1-1 TRBV28 NA NA CASSLIPTGQAFF TGTGCCAGCAGTTTAATCCCAACAGGGCAGGCTTTCTTT
TRBJ1-4 TRBV6-5 NA NA CASSYLLGGAGVLFF TGTGCCAGCAGTTACTTATTGGGGGGCGCCGGGGTCTTGTTTTTT
TRBJ1-5 TRBV2 NA TRBD1 CASSELWTGEDQPQHF TGTGCCAGCAGTGAACTCTGGACAGGGGAGGATCAGCCCCAGCATTTT
TRBJ2-7 TRBV6-5 NA NA CASGRYEQYF TGTGCCAGCGGCCGGTACGAGCAGTACTTC
TRBJ2-7 TRBV15 once NA CATSRDPPTLQYF TGTGCCACCAGCAGAGATCCCCCCACGCTGCAGTACTTC
TRBJ2-2 TRBV19 NA NA CASSTASTTDTGELFF TGTGCCAGTAGTACCGCGAGCACGACAGACACCGGGGAGCTGTTTTTT
TRBJ2-7 TRBV18 NA NA CASSPLSASYEQYF TGTGCCAGCTCCCCTCTTAGCGCCTCCTACGAGCAGTACTTC
TRBJ2-7 TRBV18 NA NA CASSPSGLDYEQYF TGTGCCAGCTCACCGAGCGGGTTAGACTACGAGCAGTACTTC
TRBJ2-6 TRBV2 NA NA CASGEELDSGANVLTF TGTGCCAGCGGGGAGGAGTTGGACTCTGGGGCCAACGTCCTGACTTTC
TRBJ1-2 TRBV24-1 once NA CATSDAEGYYGYTF TGTGCCACCAGTGACGCGGAAGGCTACTATGGCTACACCTTC
TRBJ2-3 TRBV4-2 once NA CASSQARVATDTQYF TGTGCCAGCAGCCAAGCTCGAGTGGCCACAGATACGCAGTATTTT